Listed below are T cell receptor beta chains from one sample, sequenced in a study of T-cell reconstitution after alpha-beta-depleted transplantation in children. TCRdb recomputed calls from the PCR reads with MiXCR, one row per CDR3 protein. Of approximately 1,000,000 distinct CDR3 sequences listed, around 30% were seen once; the top ten hold approximately 30%. The sample here was PBMCs, mostly from graft donor cells, taken 360 days after TCRalphabeta/CD19-depleted stem cell transplant. All receptors come from a boy in the first two years of life who had a stem cell transplant for SCID, so the T cells may come from the graft donor. The CDR3 runs from the conserved cysteine through the conserved F or W. The order of the fields is V gene, clone size, D gene, J gene, CDR3 protein, CDR3 DNA. A D gene is named only where the DNA matches it firmly. Size is stated for part of the rows, as once, few or many counts, or as a class when the clone is expanded.

TRBV7-9	few	NA	TRBJ1-2	CASMGGPYGYTF	TGTGCCAGCATGGGGGGGCCCTATGGCTACACCTTC
TRBV7-9	few	NA	TRBJ2-1	CASSPQGRGYNEQFF	TGTGCCAGCAGCCCCCAGGGGAGAGGCTACAATGAGCAGTTCTTC
TRBV12-3/TRBV12-4	few	TRBD1	TRBJ2-1	CASSGSGTGGNEQFF	TGTGCCAGCAGTGGCTCCGGGACAGGGGGCAATGAGCAGTTCTTC
TRBV7-2	NA	TRBD2	TRBJ2-5	CASSRRLAGVQETQYF	TGTGCCAGCAGCCGTCGACTAGCGGGGGTTCAAGAGACCCAGTACTTC
TRBV7-9	many	NA	TRBJ1-3	CASSLGWGSNTIYF	TGTGCCAGCAGCTTAGGATGGGGGTCCAACACCATATATTTT
TRBV5-1	few	TRBD1	TRBJ1-2	CASSSSRDRGYGYTF	TGCGCCAGCAGCTCGTCCCGGGACAGGGGCTATGGCTACACCTTC
TRBV25-1	few	TRBD1	TRBJ2-7	CASSALRSTGEAEQYF	TGTGCCAGCAGTGCCCTACGCTCGACAGGGGAGGCCGAGCAGTACTTC
TRBV20-1	few	NA	TRBJ2-1	CSARGVQGNEQFF	TGCAGTGCTAGAGGAGTGCAGGGAAATGAGCAGTTCTTC
TRBV19	NA	TRBD1	TRBJ2-1	CASSMVPGTGINEQFF	TGTGCCAGTAGTATGGTTCCCGGGACAGGGATAAATGAGCAGTTCTTC
TRBV7-2	few	NA	TRBJ2-3	CASSLVSGTDTQYF	TGTGCCAGCAGCTTAGTGAGTGGGACAGATACGCAGTATTTT
TRBV12-3/TRBV12-4	few	NA	TRBJ1-6	CASSLEGGAPWSPLHF	TGTGCCAGCAGTTTAGAAGGAGGGGCCCCATGGTCACCCCTCCACTTT
TRBV3-1	few	NA	TRBJ2-7	CASSQRRGRSEQYF	TGTGCCAGCAGCCAACGCCGGGGGCGCTCGGAGCAGTACTTC
TRBV10-3	NA	TRBD1	TRBJ2-7	CAINTGTGSYEQYF	TGTGCCATCAATACCGGGACAGGGTCCTACGAGCAGTACTTC
TRBV3-1	NA	NA	TRBJ2-2	CAFCSPRGVAGELFF	TGTGCCTTCTGTTCCCCCAGGGGCGTAGCCGGGGAGCTGTTTTTT
TRBV20-1	few	NA	TRBJ1-1	CSASGTKNTEAFF	TGCAGTGCTTCCGGGACCAAGAACACTGAAGCTTTCTTT
TRBV4-3	few	TRBD2	TRBJ2-3	CASSQEPSGSADTQYF	TGCGCCAGCAGCCAAGAGCCTAGCGGGTCAGCAGATACGCAGTATTTT
TRBV18	NA	NA	TRBJ2-5	CASSPVDVPGYQYF	TGTGCCAGCTCACCCGTGGACGTTCCCGGGTATCAGTACTTC
TRBV10-3	NA	TRBD2	TRBJ2-3	CAIRSLSGTSGETDTQYF	TGTGCCATCAGGTCCCTCTCCGGGACTAGCGGGGAGACAGATACGCAGTATTTT
TRBV6-5	NA	TRBD2	TRBJ2-1	CASSYYPVHGGSSYNEQFF	TGTGCCAGCAGTTATTATCCCGTTCACGGGGGGAGCTCCTACAATGAGCAGTTCTTC
TRBV11-2	NA	NA	TRBJ2-2	CASSFGAGAVLVFF	NA
TRBV12-3/TRBV12-4	few	NA	TRBJ1-5	CASTPNPNQPQHF	TGTGCCAGCACCCCGAACCCGAATCAGCCCCAGCATTTT
TRBV20-1	few	NA	TRBJ2-7	CSARGRTNTLVRDYEQYF	TGCAGTGCTAGAGGTAGGACTAACACCCTCGTAAGAGACTACGAGCAGTACTTC